Listed here are 11 T cell receptor beta chains from one sample, sequenced in a study of T cell repertoires in cytomegalovirus infection. TCRdb analysed the reads with MiXCR anew, one entry per CDR3 protein. The top ten hold less than 15% of the sample, which has more than 200,000 distinct CDR3 sequences, roughly 10% seen once. The sample taken for sequencing was PBMCs. The origin of the receptors is a human donor in good health (CMV status not recorded). Some clones in this sample may be carry-over from other donors' samples.

This clonotype was seen many times. The rearrangement joins TRBV19 to TRBJ1-5; tentative D call: TRBD1 (5 bases). Germline V gene lookup returns CDR1 LNHDA and CDR2 SQIVND (reference sequence). V dropped 0 bases and J dropped 2 bases, with 11 bases sitting between them. The length of the CDR3 is 16 residues. CDR3 coding DNA: TGTGCCAGTAGTATAGATTGGGGCGCCCGCAATCAGCCCCAGCATTTT. It yields the protein CASSIDWGARNQPQHF. The whole variable domain, remainder taken from reference TRBV19 and TRBJ1-5, is DGGITQSPKYLFRKEGQNVTLSCEQNLNHDAMYWYRQDPGQGLRLIYYSQIVNDFQKGDIAEGYSVSREKKESFPLTVTSAQKNPTAFYLCASSIDWGARNQPQHFGDGTRLSIL.

The table lists this clonotype with many counts. V and J are TRBV6-1 and TRBJ2-6; TRBD2 is a possible D gene (5 bases). Germline V gene sequence: CDR1 MNHNS, CDR2 SASEGT. The CDR3 loop spans 15 amino acids. V lost 6 bases and J 2 bases, leaving 11 bases between the germline ends. The CDR3 spells CASSGWEPGANVLTF. The CDR3, as DNA: TGTGCCAGCAGCGGTTGGGAGCCTGGGGCCAACGTCCTGACTTTC.

This clonotype has ten or more counts. The chain combines TRBV12-3 or TRBV12-4 with TRBJ2-5, with D uncertain. The CDR3 spans 13 residues. V was cut by 4 bases and J by 4 bases, with 10 bases left in between. The CDR3 DNA follows: TGTGCCAGCAGTTCCGGTAGTAGAGAGACCCAGTACTTC. Translation gives CASSSGSRETQYF.

This clonotype has ten or more counts. The V and J genes are TRBV7-8 and TRBJ1-5; unclear D gene. This CDR3 region has 15 residues. In germline, CDR1 is SGHVS, CDR2 FQNEAQ. Trimming shortened V by 1 base and J by 5 bases, and 12 bases separated the two germline ends. CDR3 bases: TGTGCCAGCAGCTTAGGGGTAGCGGGGTATCAGCCCCAGCATTTT. Protein product: CASSLGVAGYQPQHF.

There are many counts of this clonotype. The chain recombines TRBV5-5 with TRBJ1-5; D possibly corresponds to TRBD1 (6 bases). Germline V lookup: CDR1 SGHKS, CDR2 YYEKEE (reference sequence). Trimming took 5 bases from V and 0 from J, leaving 15 bases between them. The CDR3 is 16 amino acids. The CDR3: CASRGGGVDSNQPQHF. DNA for the CDR3: TGTGCCAGCAGAGGGGGTGGGGTTGATAGCAATCAGCCCCAGCATTTT. The complete variable domain, with remaining parts taken from reference TRBV5-5 and TRBJ1-5, reads DAGVTQSPTHLIKTRGQQVTLRCSPISGHKSVSWYQQVLGQGPQFIFQYYEKEERGRGNFPDRFSARQFPNYSSELNVNALLLGDSALYLCASRGGGVDSNQPQHFGDGTRLSIL.

A word on this clonotype: At one end, the junction sequence differs from germline, possibly due to a read error. The CDR3 sequence: CASSLTGTGAYNEQFF. In DNA form, the CDR3 reads TGTGCCAGCAGCTTGACCGGGACAGGGGCCTACAATGAGCAGTTCTTC. The J gene is TRBJ2-1, the V gene TRBV5-3; 10 bases are shared with TRBD1. TRBV5-3 is filed as an ORF, its function uncertain. The CDR3 totals 16 residues.

The rearrangement links TRBV24-1 to TRBJ1-1; 9 bases fit TRBD1. Germline V gene lookup returns CDR1 KGHDR and CDR2 SFDVKD. V shed 3 bases and J 4 bases; nucleotides not matched to a gene: 5. There are 15 residues in the CDR3. CDR3: CATSDGGTGTTEAFF. Written as DNA, the CDR3 is TGTGCCACCAGTGATGGAGGGACAGGGACCACTGAAGCTTTCTTT.

The chain carries TRBV6-2 or TRBV6-3 and TRBJ1-5; no clear D. V lost 6 bases, J lost 8 bases, and 11 bases lay in between. The CDR3 extends over 12 amino acids. Germline CDR1 MNHEY, CDR2 SVGEGT. CDR3 sequence: CASSLPVEPQHF. As DNA, the CDR3 is TGTGCCAGCAGCCTCCCAGTTGAGCCCCAGCATTTT.

This clonotype was detected a few times. The chain couples TRBV4-2 to TRBJ2-4, with unresolved D. The V gene's germline CDR1 is LGHNA and CDR2 YNFKEQ. The CDR3 covers 16 residues. Trimming removed 0 bases from V and 0 bases from J, with 9 bases in between. The DNA for the CDR3 is TGTGCCAGCAGCCAAGATCCTGGTAGAGCCAAAAACATTCAGTACTTC. This sequence encodes CASSQDPGRAKNIQYF.

This clonotype was detected ten times or more. This chain uses TRBV7-2 with TRBJ2-3; no definite D call. The germline gives CDR1 SGHTA, CDR2 FQGNSA. V lost 1 base, J lost 5 bases, and 16 bases lay in between. CDR3 length: 16 amino acids. CDR3 region: CASSLGSRSPVDTQYF. In DNA form, the CDR3 reads TGTGCCAGCAGCTTAGGGAGCAGGAGCCCAGTAGATACGCAGTATTTT.

This clonotype was seen at least ten times. The chain has TRBV7-2 and TRBJ2-5, with 7 bases that match TRBD2. V shed 5 bases, J shed 5 bases, and the junction held 8 bases outside the gene matches. Germline V CDR1 and CDR2: SGHTA, FQGNSA. The CDR3 has 14 amino acids. Here the CDR3 reads CASSPSGGRETQYF. The CDR3 DNA follows: TGTGCCAGCAGCCCTTCGGGGGGTAGGGAGACCCAGTACTTC.